These T cell receptor beta chains were read from a single sample in a study of CD8+CD57+ T cells in acquired aplastic anemia. TCRdb re-derived calls from the reads in MiXCR, one entry per CDR3 protein. The top ten hold around three fifths of the sample, which has about 98,000 distinct CDR3 sequences, roughly 70% seen once. Sequenced material: sorted CD4+, CD8+, or CD8+CD57+ T cells (not recorded which) from PBMCs. The receptor set was obtained from a human donor with aplastic anemia. The CDR3 runs from the conserved cysteine through the conserved F or W. D genes are given only for firm matches. Size is omitted from some rows. Given values are once, few, many or a class for expanded clones.

clone_size	v_call	d_call	j_call	cdr3_nt	cdr3_aa
once	TRBV10-3	TRBD1	TRBJ1-6	TGTGCCATCAGTGATGCAGGGGGAATCAATTCACCCCTCCACTTT	CAISDAGGINSPLHF
many	TRBV6-1	.	TRBJ1-4	TGTGCCAGCAGTGCTGCCGAACCCGAAAAACTGTTTTTT	CASSAAEPEKLFF
few	TRBV29-1	TRBD1	TRBJ1-6	TGCAGCGTTCAAGTAGGGGGCGATTCACCCCTCCACTTT	CSVQVGGDSPLHF
.	TRBV25-1	.	TRBJ2-1	TGTGCCACCACAGCGGCAGGCTCCTACAATGAGCAGTTCTTC	CATTAAGSYNEQFF
.	TRBV11-1	.	TRBJ2-3	TGTGCCAGCAGCTTATCGACTACCTATGGAGATACGCAGTATTTT	CASSLSTTYGDTQYF
.	TRBV20-1	TRBD1	TRBJ1-2	TGCAGTGCTAGTGCGCCACAGGGGTTGGTCTATGGCTACACCTTC	CSASAPQGLVYGYTF
many	TRBV4-1	.	TRBJ2-1	TGCGCCAGCAGCCAAGTAGTCGATGAGCAGTTCTTC	CASSQVVDEQFF
once	TRBV19	TRBD1	TRBJ2-1	TGTGCCAGCGGCAACCCGGGGACAGGGGGGAATGAGCAGTTCTTC	CASGNPGTGGNEQFF
.	TRBV20-1	.	TRBJ1-3	TGCAGTGCTAGTCCCTCAGGGGTTTATGGAAACACCATATATTTT	CSASPSGVYGNTIYF
few	TRBV2	.	TRBJ2-7	TGTGCCAGCAGGGAGAGCTACGAGCAGTACTTC	CASRESYEQYF
once	TRBV15	.	TRBJ2-2	TGTGCCACCAGCACTCACAGCTACACCGGGGAGCTGTTTTTT	CATSTHSYTGELFF